What follows are 25 T cell receptor beta chains derived from one specimen sequenced in a study of shared clonotypes between healthy human individuals. Using immunoSEQ multiplex PCR, the repertoire was profiled, and TCRdb retains in-frame clones only, with some absent. The data hold 1.6 million or so clones, with just under 99% observed a single time. The sample consisted of naive CD4+ T cells sorted from blood. Subset noted: CD45RA+ positively selected. These TCRs come from a man aged 25 to 40 in good health.

The chain uses TRBV18 and TRBJ1-1, with D tentatively TRBD1 (5 bases). The CDR3 contains 15 residues. V was cut by 4 bases and J by 0 bases, with 12 bases left in between. CDR1 is KGHSH, CDR2 LQKENI, per germline. The CDR3 DNA reads as TGTGCCAGCTCACTGCAGGGAACCATGAACACTGAAGCTTTCTTT. Its translation is CASSLQGTMNTEAFF.

J is TRBJ1-1 and V is TRBV4-3; D is ambiguous. CDR1 and CDR2 from the germline V gene are LGHNA and YSLEER. V was cut by 0 bases and J by 0 bases, with 11 bases left in between. This CDR3 is 16 amino acids long. CDR3 bases: TGCGCCAGCAGCCAAGAGGCGATGTCAGTGAACACTGAAGCTTTCTTT. Translation gives CASSQEAMSVNTEAFF.

The rearrangement uses TRBV23-1 and TRBJ1-5, with D perhaps matching TRBD1 (6 bases). TRBV23-1 is an ORF for which the function is uncertain. This CDR3 comprises 16 residues. V was pared by 6 bases and J by 1 base, with 16 bases between. In DNA form, the CDR3 reads TGCGCCAGCAGAAGGACAGACTCCGAAAGCAATCAGCCCCAGCATTTT. It encodes CASRRTDSESNQPQHF.

The chain is built from TRBV7-9 and TRBJ1-2, with a weak D call TRBD1 (5 bases). Trimming pared 0 bases from V and 0 bases from J, leaving 14 bases between. The CDR3 has 17 amino acids. The germline CDR1 and CDR2 sequences are SEHNR and FQNEAQ (reference sequence). The CDR3 loop reads CASSLAVGTRSNYGYTF. The CDR3 coding sequence is TGTGCCAGCAGCTTAGCGGTAGGGACCCGCTCTAACTATGGCTACACCTTC.

The chain joins TRBV4-1 to TRBJ2-3, with D unclear. Trimming removed 0 bases from V and 7 bases from J, with 11 bases in between. This CDR3 contains 14 residues. Per germline, CDR1 MGHRA and CDR2 YSYEKL. Here the CDR3 DNA reads TGCGCCAGCAGCCAAGACCCGACGCTTAATACGCAGTATTTT. It codes for CASSQDPTLNTQYF.

Points on this clone: One junction end disagrees with the germline gene, perhaps due to a read error. CDR3 in DNA: TGCGCCAGCAGTGGCGGGACAGGGGGCACCGATACGCAGTATTTT. Protein sequence: CASSGGTGGTDTQYF. The gene calls are TRBV10-1 and TRBJ2-3, with 12 positions matching TRBD1. Germline V gives CDR1 WNHNN, CDR2 SYGVQD (reference sequence). This CDR3 contains 15 residues.

This rearrangement joins TRBV6-1 to TRBJ2-1, with 9 bases that match TRBD2. CDR3 size: 13 residues. The V gene's germline CDR1 is MNHNS and CDR2 SASEGT. With V trimmed by 5 bases and J by 8 bases, 4 bases remained unmatched. CDR3 nucleotide sequence: TGTGCCAGCAGTAATAGCGGGAGCTATGAGCAGTTCTTC. Translating it yields CASSNSGSYEQFF.

The table lists this clone with a count of one. V is TRBV9 and J is TRBJ2-2, with D uncertain. CDR1 SGDLS and CDR2 YYNGEE come from the germline V gene. Trimming cost V 1 base and J 1 base, with 11 bases left between them. This CDR3 has 16 amino acids. CDR3 region: CASSVSVAVNTGELFF. The CDR3 DNA sequence: TGTGCCAGCAGCGTAAGTGTTGCGGTGAACACCGGGGAGCTGTTTTTT.

In the case of this clone: Within the sample, other DNA sequences also encode this same CDR3. The V and J genes are TRBV5-1 and TRBJ1-1, with 8 nucleotides matching TRBD1. Per the germline V gene, CDR1 is SGHRS and CDR2 is YFSETQ. V lost 4 bases to trimming and J lost 0 bases; unmatched junction nucleotides: 8. The CDR3 has 16 residues. CDR3 in amino acids: CASSLGQGNMNTEAFF. The CDR3 DNA is TGCGCCAGCAGCCTAGGACAGGGTAATATGAACACTGAAGCTTTCTTT.

CDR3 region: CASSHAPPAGGRYEQYF. Here the CDR3 DNA reads TGTGCCAGCAGCCACGCCCCCCCGGCAGGGGGGCGCTACGAGCAGTACTTC. J is TRBJ2-7 and V is TRBV7-6; TRBD1 might be the D (7 bases). Germline V CDR1 and CDR2: SGHVS, FNYEAQ. V shed 5 bases and J shed 3 bases, with 23 bases lying between them. The CDR3 contains 17 residues.

As regards this clone: The sample contains more than one DNA sequence encoding this CDR3. The chain couples TRBV7-2 to TRBJ2-1, with TRBD2 identical over 14 bases. The CDR3 runs to 16 residues. Trimming took 1 base from V and 6 from J; bases not matched to a gene: 2. Germline-derived CDR1 and CDR2 are SGHTA and FQGNSA. DNA of the CDR3: TGTGCCAGCAGCTTAGTAGGGACTAGCGGGAGCAATGAGCAGTTCTTC. Amino acid sequence: CASSLVGTSGSNEQFF.

The CDR3 sequence is CSVERLAASTDTQYF. CDR3 bases: TGCAGCGTTGAGCGCCTAGCAGCTAGCACAGATACGCAGTATTTT. The chain is built from TRBV29-1 and TRBJ2-3; perhaps TRBD2 as D (5 bases). The germline V gene has CDR1 SQVTM and CDR2 ANQGSEA. This CDR3 region has 15 residues. The V end lost 3 bases, the J end lost 0 bases, and 13 bases lay between the germline ends.

This chain joins TRBV27 and TRBJ1-5; 7 bases are a match to TRBD1. V trimming: 6 bases; J trimming: 7 bases; junction bases outside the gene matches: 9. In germline, CDR1 is MNHEY, CDR2 SMNVEV (reference sequence). CDR3 size: 14 residues. In DNA, the CDR3 is TGTGCCAGCAGCTCGACAGGGCGAGGCCAGCCCCAGCATTTT. This gives the protein CASSSTGRGQPQHF.

This chain uses TRBV28 with TRBJ1-2, with D possibly TRBD1 on 6 matching bases. The germline CDR1 and CDR2 sequences are MDHEN and SYDVKM. CDR3 length equals 16 residues. V lost 2 bases to trimming and J lost 2 bases, with 15 bases between them. The CDR3 loop is CASSLQYGGRNYGYTF. The CDR3, as DNA: TGTGCCAGCAGTTTACAATATGGGGGGCGCAACTATGGCTACACCTTC.

V is TRBV4-2 and J is TRBJ2-1; 13 bases are a match to TRBD2. CDR1 and CDR2 (germline): LGHNA, YNFKEQ. Trimming took 1 base from V and 5 from J; bases not matched to a gene: 2. This CDR3 has 16 residues. The DNA of the CDR3 is TGTGCCAGCAGCCAAGGACTAGCGGGAGGCCACAATGAGCAGTTCTTC. Amino acid sequence: CASSQGLAGGHNEQFF.

This clone has a single count. This chain connects TRBV13 to TRBJ2-2; D perhaps matches TRBD1 (6 bases). This CDR3 has 16 amino acids. The ends were cut back, 5 bases at V and 3 bases at J, with 16 bases in the middle. Germline CDR1 and CDR2: PRHDT and FYEKMQ (reference sequence). The DNA of the CDR3 is TGTGCCAGCAGCCACAATTGGGGGCGGGACACCGGGGAGCTGTTTTTT. Protein product: CASSHNWGRDTGELFF.

This clone was detected only once. The sample contains more than one DNA sequence encoding this CDR3. The genes are TRBV5-1 and TRBJ2-2; tentatively, D is TRBD2 (6 bases). The CDR3 extends over 16 amino acids. Between the trimmed V and J ends, which lost 0 bases and 2 bases, there was a span of 11 bases. In germline, CDR1 is SGHRS, CDR2 YFSETQ. Written as DNA, the CDR3 is TGCGCCAGCAGCTTGGTAGGGACTTCAAACACCGGGGAGCTGTTTTTT. Translation: CASSLVGTSNTGELFF.

This chain connects TRBV18 to TRBJ1-1; TRBD1 agrees at 12 bases. Germline V gene data show CDR1 as KGHSH and CDR2 as LQKENI. This CDR3 region has 15 residues. The trim removed 3 bases at V and 9 bases at J, leaving 8 bases unmatched. This chain's CDR3 is CASSPGGQGAIKAFF. CDR3 DNA: TGTGCCAGCTCACCGGGGGGACAGGGGGCGATTAAAGCTTTCTTT.

The V call is TRBV29-1, the J call TRBJ2-5; TRBD2 might be the D (5 bases). Germline loops: CDR1 SQVTM, CDR2 ANQGSEA. Trimming pared 6 bases from V and 2 bases from J, leaving 13 bases between. This CDR3 has 13 residues. CDR3 loop: CSVRYAGQETQYF. The CDR3 DNA reads as TGCAGCGTGCGCTATGCGGGTCAAGAGACCCAGTACTTC.

The chain uses TRBV7-6 and TRBJ2-7; TRBD2 matches at 9 bases. CDR3 size: 16 residues. Germline V lookup: CDR1 SGHVS, CDR2 FNYEAQ. V shed 2 bases, J shed 7 bases, and the junction held 12 bases outside the gene matches. CDR3 DNA sequence: TGTGCCAGCAGCTTACTAGCGGGACAAACACGTACGGAGCAGTACTTC. It encodes CASSLLAGQTRTEQYF.

This chain uses TRBV5-1 with TRBJ2-1; TRBD2 matches 8 bases. Trimming took 4 bases from V and 6 from J; bases not matched to a gene: 6. The germline gives CDR1 SGHRS, CDR2 YFSETQ. This CDR3 has 14 amino acids. CDR3 in amino acids: CASSLSGSGNEQFF. The CDR3 DNA is TGCGCCAGCAGCCTCAGCGGGAGTGGCAATGAGCAGTTCTTC.

For the CDR3, the DNA is TGTGCCAGCAGCTTCGTTCCCCCGGGACAGCTTAACACCGGGGAGCTGTTTTTT. Translated, it gives CASSFVPPGQLNTGELFF. The chain carries TRBV7-8 and TRBJ2-2, with TRBD1 matching 7 bases. CDR1 is SGHVS, CDR2 FQNEAQ, per germline. The CDR3 contains 18 residues. J gave up 2 bases and V 3 bases, and 12 bases lay outside the gene matches.

The chain joins TRBV7-9 to TRBJ2-3; the D call may be TRBD1 or TRBD2 (5 bases each). Trimming took off 3 bases at V and 4 bases at J, with 14 bases between the two ends. Germline V gene data show CDR1 as SEHNR and CDR2 as FQNEAQ (reference sequence). CDR3 size: 15 residues. CDR3 coding DNA: TGTGCCAGCAGCTTCTATGTAGGGACCTCAGATACGCAGTATTTT. This encodes CASSFYVGTSDTQYF.

Written as DNA, the CDR3 is TGTGCCAGCAGCGTGTACAGGACTAGCGGAAGATACGAGCAGTACTTC. As protein: CASSVYRTSGRYEQYF. The rearrangement links TRBV11-3 to TRBJ2-7; TRBD2 matches at 10 bases. This CDR3 has 16 residues. Germline assignment: CDR1 SGHNT and CDR2 YENEEA. V gave up 5 bases and J gave up 4 bases; unmatched junction bases: 11.

The CDR3 DNA reads as TGCAGATTATCGGACAGGGGCGGAGAGACCCAGTACTTC. Its protein product is CRLSDRGGETQYF. The chain uses TRBV29-1 and TRBJ2-5; 9 bases map to TRBD1. This CDR3 comprises 13 residues. Germline CDR1 reads SQVTM; CDR2 reads ANQGSEA.